This T cell receptor (beta chain) was sequenced during a study of memory CD4+ T cells and cytomegalovirus serostatus. Study-level background: Donors were healthy Belgian adults, fewer than ten CMV seropositive and 24 seronegative. Study results and caveats: 67 of 164 known CMV-associated TCRbeta sequences appeared in CD4+ memory. CMV serostatus prediction reached median AUC 0.95, or 0.91 with US-trained model.

Single viable CD3+CD4+CD8-CD45RO+ cells were sorted as the memory CD4+ T cells. Source study methods: After removing out-of-frame reads, 2 million to 2.5 million distinct TCRbeta sequences remained. Assay used: immunoSEQ multiplex PCR; TCRdb lists only in-frame clones, some missing. D and trimming were read from the DNA, whereas the V and J calls and clone size are those reported in that table. The table lists tens of thousands of clones, more than 70% of them singletons. To note about this clone: Its target is not known.

Germline V gene sequence: CDR1 LNHDA, CDR2 SQIVND (reference sequence). V lost 7 bases to trimming and J lost 4 bases; unmatched junction nucleotides: 6. There are 14 residues in the CDR3. Material: memory CD4+ T cells from blood. The TCR comes from an adult in good health and CMV-seropositive. V and J are TRBV19 and TRBJ2-1; 8 positions agree with TRBD2. CDR3 DNA: TGTGCCAGTAACCCCGGGAGGGAGTACAATGAGCAGTTCTTC. Translation: CASNPGREYNEQFF.